The present T cell receptor (beta chain) was sequenced within a study of blood T cell repertoires in COVID-19. Study overall: Material from acute and convalescent COVID-19 was sourced from the United States, Italy and Spain. In each case, the material was cDNA or gDNA derived from T cells, B-cell-depleted T cells, or PBMCs.

V was cut by 10 bases and J by 0 bases, with 10 bases left in between. The CDR3 contains 14 residues. CDR1 is MNHEY, CDR2 SVGAGI, per germline. Original handling: Reference gene primers were amplified, and this amplification served to estimate nucleated cell counts. Using immunoSEQ multiplex PCR, the repertoire was profiled, and TCRdb retains in-frame clones only, with some absent. For V, J and clone size, that table is used; D and trimming come from the DNA. The table has more than 25,000 clones, about 90% seen once. The origin of this receptor is a human donor in a cohort sampled during active COVID-19. Sequencing was carried out using peripheral blood. The V and J genes are TRBV6-5 and TRBJ2-6, with a weak D call TRBD2 (6 bases). The CDR3, as DNA: TGTGCCACCGCGGGGAACTCTGGGGCCAACGTCCTGACTTTC. This sequence encodes CATAGNSGANVLTF.